The 25 T cell receptor beta chains given below trace back to one sample, sequenced in a study of blood T cell repertoires in COVID-19. This table comes from immunoSEQ multiplex PCR, and its TCRdb copy is limited to in-frame clones, with some not included. The sample has 200,000 to 250,000 clones, 86% seen once. Sample: peripheral blood. The source is a woman aged 45-65 years with COVID-19, enrolled during active disease.

The genes are TRBV6-5 and TRBJ2-1, with D perhaps matching TRBD2 (6 bases). The CDR3 totals 14 residues. CDR1 is MNHEY, CDR2 SVGAGI, per germline. V shed 5 bases and J shed 7 bases, with 15 bases lying between them. The CDR3 region has the DNA TGTGCCAGCAGTCTGTCCCGGGGGAGGAATGAGCAGTTCTTC. Its translation: CASSLSRGRNEQFF.

The chain links TRBV27 to TRBJ2-1; D might be TRBD2 (5 bases). The CDR3 contains 14 residues. Trimming removed 5 bases at V and 7 bases at J, with 15 bases between. Germline assignment: CDR1 MNHEY and CDR2 SMNVEV (reference sequence). CDR3 region: CASSPRTYPNEQFF. The CDR3 nucleotides are TGTGCCAGCAGTCCCCGGACTTATCCGAATGAGCAGTTCTTC.

A single count supports this clone. This chain links TRBV5-5 with TRBJ2-2, with 7 bases aligning to TRBD1. V lost 0 bases, J lost 7 bases, and 9 bases stayed unmatched. CDR1 and CDR2 (germline): SGHKS, YYEKEE (reference sequence). This CDR3 is 16 amino acids long. Here the CDR3 reads CASSLEGTGAVGELFF. The CDR3 DNA is TGTGCCAGCAGCTTGGAGGGAACAGGGGCGGTCGGGGAGCTGTTTTTT.

The V call is TRBV5-4, the J call TRBJ2-1; D is perhaps TRBD2 (7 bases). Germline CDR1 and CDR2: SGHNT and YYREEE (reference sequence). The CDR3 runs 15 residues. The ends were cut back, 6 bases at V and 4 bases at J, with 17 bases in the middle. CDR3 amino acids: CASTQRGGTYNEQFF. The CDR3 DNA follows: TGTGCCAGCACCCAGAGGGGGGGGACGTACAATGAGCAGTTCTTC.

The rearrangement joins TRBV29-1 to TRBJ2-2, with D possibly being TRBD2 (6 bases). Germline V CDR1 and CDR2: SQVTM, ANQGSEA. The CDR3 is made up of 12 amino acids. With 3 bases removed from V and 4 bases from J, the gap between germline ends came to 6 bases. The CDR3, as DNA: TGCAGCGTTGAGCGGGGCACCGGGGAGCTGTTTTTT. The encoded protein is CSVERGTGELFF.

In this sample, this clone turned up a few times. The chain has TRBV15 and TRBJ1-5; possibly TRBD1 for D (5 bases). The germline V gene has CDR1 LNHNV and CDR2 YYDKDF (reference sequence). V dropped 1 base and J dropped 1 base, with 8 bases sitting between them. This CDR3 contains 15 residues. CDR3 coding DNA: TGTGCCACCAGCAGAGGGGGGGTAAGCAATCAGCCCCAGCATTTT. This gives the protein CATSRGGVSNQPQHF.

This clone occurred once. This chain uses TRBV10-3 with TRBJ2-2; TRBD1 might be the D (5 bases). Germline CDR1 is ENHRY and CDR2 is SYGVKD. This CDR3 has 14 amino acids. V gave up 6 bases and J gave up 5 bases, with 13 bases separating them. The CDR3 nucleotides are TGTGCCATCAGACAGGCTAATATTACCGGGGAGCTGTTTTTT. It yields the protein CAIRQANITGELFF.

This clone was recorded only once. This rearrangement joins TRBV2 to TRBJ2-3, with D tentatively TRBD2 (5 bases). Trimming removed 8 bases at V and 0 bases at J, with 18 bases between. This CDR3 is built from 16 residues. CDR1 and CDR2 from the germline V gene are SNHLY and FYNNEI. CDR3 in amino acids: CASRGVGPPSTDTQYF. CDR3 bases: TGTGCCAGCCGGGGAGTAGGGCCCCCGAGCACAGATACGCAGTATTTT.

The rearrangement joins TRBV19 to TRBJ2-2; tentatively, D is TRBD2 (6 bases). The CDR3 consists of 15 residues. Germline CDR1 LNHDA, CDR2 SQIVND (reference sequence). Trimming shortened V by 6 bases and J by 5 bases, and 16 bases separated the two germline ends. CDR3 loop: CASRDGGGRTGELFF. The CDR3 nucleotides read TGTGCCAGTAGAGATGGAGGAGGGCGGACCGGGGAGCTGTTTTTT.

The V call is TRBV19, the J call TRBJ1-2; possible D gene TRBD1, 6 bases. The CDR3 covers 12 residues. CDR1 and CDR2 from the germline V gene are LNHDA and SQIVND (reference sequence). The germline V and J ends were trimmed by 9 bases and 8 bases, with 16 bases remaining between them. This chain's CDR3 is CASMFSGEGYTF. The CDR3 nucleotides read TGTGCCAGCATGTTTTCAGGGGAAGGCTACACCTTC.

This rearrangement joins TRBV19 to TRBJ1-4; D perhaps matches TRBD1 (5 bases). V lost 6 bases and J lost 13, with 18 bases in between. Germline CDR1 and CDR2: LNHDA and SQIVND (reference sequence). This CDR3 region has 13 residues. Here the CDR3 DNA reads TGTGCCAGTAGACCCAAAGGGGCGGCAGGACTGTTTTTT. This codes for CASRPKGAAGLFF. Variable domain in full (rest from reference TRBV19 and TRBJ1-4): DGGITQSPKYLFRKEGQNVTLSCEQNLNHDAMYWYRQDPGQGLRLIYYSQIVNDFQKGDIAEGYSVSREKKESFPLTVTSAQKNPTAFYLCASRPKGAAGLFFGSGTQLSVL.

The genes are TRBV24-1 and TRBJ2-1, with TRBD2 matching 9 bases. The germline V gene encodes CDR1 KGHDR and CDR2 SFDVKD. The CDR3 has 16 amino acids. The J segment lost 6 bases and the V segment lost 1 base, leaving 6 bases of the junction unmatched. Written as DNA, the CDR3 is TGTGCCACCAGTGATTTTCGGGAGCGGGGGGCCAATGAGCAGTTCTTC. Protein sequence: CATSDFRERGANEQFF.

The chain couples TRBV19 to TRBJ1-1; TRBD1 might be the D (6 bases). In germline, CDR1 is LNHDA, CDR2 SQIVND (reference sequence). The CDR3 has 13 residues. The V gene lost 3 bases and the J gene lost 1 base, with 6 bases spanning the gap. The CDR3 region is CASSMGQNTEAFF. CDR3 nucleotides: TGTGCCAGTAGTATGGGACAGAACACTGAAGCTTTCTTT. Full variable domain (rest looked up from reference TRBV19 and TRBJ1-1): DGGITQSPKYLFRKEGQNVTLSCEQNLNHDAMYWYRQDPGQGLRLIYYSQIVNDFQKGDIAEGYSVSREKKESFPLTVTSAQKNPTAFYLCASSMGQNTEAFFGQGTRLTVV.

The table lists this clone with a few counts. V usage is TRBV6-6 and J usage is TRBJ2-5, with TRBD2 identical over 8 bases. Germline CDR1 MNHNY, CDR2 SVGAGI (reference sequence). CDR3 size: 15 residues. V was clipped by 2 bases and J by 5 bases; unmatched bases: 7. The CDR3 nucleotides are TGTGCCAGCAGTTACCCCGGGCGGGGGGTGGAGACCCAGTACTTC. This codes for CASSYPGRGVETQYF.

This clone was detected once. V usage is TRBV29-1 and J usage is TRBJ1-1, with 10 bases fitting TRBD1. The CDR3 has 12 amino acids. Germline CDR1 reads SQVTM; CDR2 reads ANQGSEA. Germline trimming cut 4 bases from V and 6 bases from J; bases unmatched to any gene: 2. The CDR3 coding sequence is TGCAGCGTTGGGGACAGGGGCGCTGAAGCTTTCTTT. This gives the protein CSVGDRGAEAFF.

The CDR3 loop reads CASGSHAGTGELFF. CDR3 in DNA: TGTGCCAGCGGATCACACGCAGGGACCGGGGAGCTGTTTTTT. This chain connects TRBV6-5 to TRBJ2-2; weak D call: TRBD1 (5 bases). Trimming cost V 8 bases and J 5 bases, with 15 bases left between them. In germline, CDR1 is MNHEY, CDR2 SVGAGI. The CDR3 consists of 14 residues.

V is TRBV5-8 and J is TRBJ2-7; tentatively, D is TRBD1 (6 bases). The CDR3 length is 19 residues. V lost 0 bases to trimming and J lost 3 bases, with 25 bases between them. CDR1 is SGHTS, CDR2 YDEGEE, per germline. CDR3 nucleotides: TGTGCCAGCAGCTTGGGGGGGCAGGGGTCCAGGTGGGGCTACTACGAGCAGTACTTC. Translated: CASSLGGQGSRWGYYEQYF.

This clone was seen a single time. This chain connects TRBV5-1 to TRBJ2-1; 8 nucleotides agree with TRBD2. This CDR3 spans 16 amino acids. Looked up from germline, CDR1 is SGHRS and CDR2 is YFSETQ. With 4 bases clipped from V and 2 bases from J, the junction kept 8 bases outside the gene matches. This chain's CDR3 is CASSQLGSGAYNEQFF. CDR3 in DNA: TGCGCCAGCAGCCAGCTTGGTAGCGGGGCCTACAATGAGCAGTTCTTC.

This clone was observed a single time. The chain employs TRBV28 and TRBJ1-1; 7 bases are a match to TRBD1. CDR1 and CDR2 from the germline V gene are MDHEN and SYDVKM. CDR3 length: 15 amino acids. V lost 3 bases to trimming and J lost 5 bases; unmatched junction nucleotides: 9. CDR3 residues: CASSFRVRGITEAFF. CDR3 sequence (DNA): TGTGCCAGCAGTTTCCGGGTCAGGGGGATTACTGAAGCTTTCTTT.

This clone was counted only a few times. The chain uses TRBV2 and TRBJ2-7, with D perhaps matching TRBD2 (6 bases). V was cut by 8 bases and J by 3 bases, with 14 bases left in between. This CDR3 has 13 amino acids. CDR1 SNHLY and CDR2 FYNNEI come from the germline V gene. The CDR3 DNA reads as TGTGCCAGCCGAGGAGGGAAGGGCTACGAGCAGTACGTC. It specifies CASRGGKGYEQYV.

V and J are TRBV5-4 and TRBJ1-4; 7 nucleotides align to TRBD1. Germline V gives CDR1 SGHNT, CDR2 YYREEE (reference sequence). The CDR3 spans 15 residues. After removal of 3 bases from V and 2 bases from J, the junction contained 4 bases not matched to a gene. CDR3 sequence: CASSSGTATNEKLFF. The DNA of the CDR3 is TGTGCCAGCAGCTCCGGGACAGCTACTAATGAAAAACTGTTTTTT.

The V gene is TRBV2, the J gene TRBJ1-4; TRBD1 matches at 9 bases. The CDR3 runs 15 residues. Trimming at V came to 5 bases and at J to 6 bases, leaving 7 bases not matched to a gene. Germline lookup yields CDR1 SNHLY and CDR2 FYNNEI. CDR3 loop: CASSYPGQGDEKLFF. CDR3 coding DNA: TGTGCCAGCAGTTACCCGGGACAGGGAGATGAAAAACTGTTTTTT. The full variable domain, rest sourced from reference TRBV2 and TRBJ1-4, is EPEVTQTPSHQVTQMGQEVILRCVPISNHLYFYWYRQILGQKVEFLVSFYNNEISEKSEIFDDQFSVERPDGSNFTLKIRSTKLEDSAMYFCASSYPGQGDEKLFFGSGTQLSVL.

The chain combines TRBV5-1 with TRBJ2-5, with TRBD1 matching over 7 bases. The germline V gene has CDR1 SGHRS and CDR2 YFSETQ. The CDR3 runs to 13 residues. Germline trimming cut 2 bases from V and 3 bases from J; bases unmatched to any gene: 1. The CDR3 reads CASSFTGEETQYF. The CDR3 region has the DNA TGCGCCAGCAGCTTTACAGGGGAAGAGACCCAGTACTTC.

The chain combines TRBV5-4 with TRBJ2-3, with a weak D call TRBD2 (5 bases). The V end lost 0 bases, the J end lost 0 bases, and 8 bases lay between the germline ends. CDR1 is SGHNT and CDR2 is YYREEE in the germline V gene (reference sequence). The CDR3 extends over 15 amino acids. The CDR3 sequence is CASSLGGPSTDTQYF. CDR3 nucleotides: TGTGCCAGCAGCTTGGGAGGGCCGAGCACAGATACGCAGTATTTT.

This clone came up a few times. The chain carries TRBV11-3 and TRBJ2-1; tentatively, D is TRBD1 (6 bases). This CDR3 is 18 amino acids long. Trimming stripped 2 bases from V and 1 base from J, with 18 bases between. Germline V lookup: CDR1 SGHNT, CDR2 YENEEA. CDR3 sequence reads: CASSLRGTPRRSYNEQFF. CDR3 in DNA: TGTGCCAGCAGCTTAAGGGGGACACCACGAAGGTCCTACAATGAGCAGTTCTTC.